This TCR beta chain is from a study of shared clonotypes between healthy human individuals. Study in general: There were three CD4 naive, three CD4 memory, two CD8 naive and one CD8 memory plates per donor.

To note about this clone: As yet, its antigen is unknown.

Findings and caveats of the study: Collection of samples was limited to blood; tissue repertoires likely differ. Generally, estimated richness proved larger in naive subsets than it did in memory subsets.

Study processing details: Junction-only immunoSEQ sequences carried no quality scores, so filtering differed. Measured with immunoSEQ multiplex PCR; TCRdb has only the in-frame clones, and not every one. That table furnishes V, J and clone size, whereas the DNA furnished D and trimming. The sample includes approximately 1.9 million clones, around 93% seen only once; the top ten take around 1.7%. CD8 cells classed as naive were CD45RO-negative and positively selected for CCR7, excluding terminally differentiated effector memory CD45RA+ cells. Germline CDR1 WNHNN, CDR2 SYGVQD (reference sequence). This CDR3 region has 13 residues. V was trimmed by 6 bases and J by 2 bases, leaving 7 bases between them.

Sequences were obtained from naive CD8+ T cells from PBMCs. This receptor was identified in a man aged 18 to 30 in good health. Some clones in this sample may be carry-over from other donors' samples. The rearrangement uses TRBV10-1 and TRBJ2-2; maybe TRBD2 (6 bases). CDR3 nucleotide sequence: TGCGCCAGCAGCGGGGGAAACACCGGGGAGCTGTTTTTT. Its translation is CASSGGNTGELFF.